One TCR beta chain is described in this entry. Its antigen is currently not known. No base-level quality is on record; no much larger clone is a single base apart. These data come from a study of T cells in Graves' hyperthyroidism and ophthalmopathy (dated 2019 in TCRdb). In the study overall: Peripheral blood samples were taken at the time of initial diagnosis, prior to any treatment. TCR V-J signatures able to tell the groups apart were searched for in a discovery cohort of some 97 patients, of whom 43 had Graves' ophthalmopathy and around 58 had stable Graves' hyperthyroidism. An independent validation cohort of around 20 hyperthyroidism patients and about 16 patients who later progressed to ophthalmopathy tested prospective prediction of ophthalmopathy. The roughly 99 discovery patients were divided at random into training and test sets in a 7:3 ratio. In more than 5 Graves' hyperthyroidism patients, the study also compared T-cell repertoires from thyroid tissue with T-cell repertoires from blood. Following sampling, methimazole starting at 30 mg daily was given to hyperthyroidism patients, and high-dose intravenous methylprednisolone was given to ophthalmopathy patients. According to the paper, TCR Vbeta CDR3 sequencing was carried out on 135 peripheral blood samples, which came from 40 to 45 ophthalmopathy, around 75 hyperthyroidism and some 17 progressor patients.

TCR beta CDR3 regions were amplified from RNA transcripts. For the first round of RT-PCR on the TCR CDR3, the HTBI primer set was used together with the Qiagen OneStep RT-PCR kit. Libraries were constructed in a second round of multiplex PCR, after which size selection and purification were carried out. Libraries were sequenced paired-end with 100 bp reads on an Illumina HiSeq2000. In the original analysis: SOAPnuke was used to process the raw data, throwing out any read that contained adapters or uncalled bases, had a mean Phred below 15, or lacked an exact constant-primer or identifier match. High-quality paired reads were merged with COPE v1.2.5, and unique nucleotide sequences were defined as clonotypes. MiTCR v1.1 was used to align the clonotypes against IMGT TRBV, TRBD and TRBJ reference segments. Analysis was restricted to V-J combinations with a frequency above 0.0001, which covered over 98% of repertoires. The TCS score was defined as the ratio of F50 (clonal expansion) to E x V (chaos), calculated using BLOSUM62-based TCRdist between CDR3 peptides within each V-J. Welch's t-statistics and random forest reduced several hundred V-J features to roughly 13, which were used in a naive Bayes classifier (R e1071). TCRdb ran its own pipeline on the public reads, namely fastp trimming at Q25 and MiXCR clone calling, and kept in-frame beta chains. CDR3 protein duplicates are merged, each entry listing the most common genes and DNA. The authors' filters were not applied to this entry. The sample has approximately 430,000 distinct CDR3 sequences on record, roughly 14% of them singletons. The ten most abundant clones make up about 12% of the sample.

V is pared back by 0 bases and J by 4 bases, with 14 bases lying between the germline termini. The germline V gene (reference sequence) sets CDR1 to SGHNT and CDR2 to YYREEE. Counted from cysteine to phenylalanine, this CDR3 has 15 amino acids. This entry keeps only the CDR3 DNA: 45 bases, framed from base 1. What the work shows at the level of the full study, not this receptor alone: Ophthalmopathy was separated from stable hyperthyroidism by a 13 V-J signature model, with over 85% sensitivity and 81% to 83% specificity obtained in cross-validation and 80%/75% obtained in testing. Most expanded thyroid clonotypes (frequency above 0.001) were also detected in blood, suggesting blood repertoires may reflect thyroid immune responses. No statistical method was used to fix the sample size in advance, and group allocation was not hidden from the investigators. In validation, progression to ophthalmopathy was predicted by the model with 70.59% sensitivity and roughly 72% specificity, a median of approximately 6.5 months before onset.

Ophthalmopathy patients had moderately to severely active disease, Clinical Activity Score of at least 3, NOSPECS grade of at least 4, and duration under 3 months. Exclusion was applied to patients with uncontrolled infections, other autoimmune diseases, pregnancy or lactation. Diagnoses relied on clinical symptoms, serum thyroxine and TRAb, thyroid ultrasound and orbital computed tomography. PBMCs were separated from roughly 10 ml of fresh peripheral blood using Ficoll-Paque density gradient centrifugation. Total RNA was extracted with Trizol reagent, and quality was checked on an Agilent 2100 Bioanalyzer.

The receptor comes from a man between 18 and 29 years old with Graves' ophthalmopathy. Sample: blood. The V and J segments used are TRBV5-4 and TRBJ2-7; the D gene is possibly TRBD1 or TRBD2, with 5 bases matching each. The CDR3 sequence is CASSLAPGRSYEQYF. The nucleotide sequence is given as TGTGCCAGCAGCTTGGCCCCGGGACGATCTTACGAGCAGTACTTC.